The 19 T cell receptor beta chains in this list originate from one sample, sequenced in a study of cytomegalovirus exposure and HLA in healthy donors. The PCR had 60 Vbeta and 13 Jbeta primers. Assay used: immunoSEQ multiplex PCR; TCRdb lists only in-frame clones, some missing. The sample includes 230,000 or so clones, nearly 95% of them seen just once. What was sequenced was PBMCs. The source of these receptors is a girl aged 2 to 9 in good health and CMV-seronegative.

This rearrangement joins TRBV19 to TRBJ1-5, with D perhaps TRBD1 (6 bases). Trimming cost V 6 bases and J 2 bases, with 17 bases left between them. Germline CDR1 is LNHDA and CDR2 is SQIVND (reference sequence). The CDR3 has 16 residues. CDR3 sequence: CASSVSPPGGNQPQHF. In DNA form, the CDR3 reads TGTGCCAGTAGCGTATCTCCGCCAGGGGGCAATCAGCCCCAGCATTTT.

The rearrangement links TRBV15 to TRBJ1-5; D is unclear. Germline V gene data show CDR1 as LNHNV and CDR2 as YYDKDF (reference sequence). Between the trimmed V and J ends, which lost 5 bases and 7 bases, there was a span of 9 bases. The CDR3 totals 12 residues. CDR3: CATSRGGQPQHF. The CDR3 bases are TGTGCCACCAGCCGAGGAGGGCAGCCCCAGCATTTT.

V and J are TRBV19 and TRBJ2-5; 7 bases align to TRBD2. The junction had 6 bases not matched to a gene; V was cut back by 3 bases and J by 5 bases. Germline CDR1 LNHDA, CDR2 SQIVND (reference sequence). The CDR3 covers 14 residues. CDR3 nucleotide sequence: TGTGCCAGTAGTATTCGGGGAGGGTGGGAGACCCAGTACTTC. Translated: CASSIRGGWETQYF.

This clone was observed a single time. V gene TRBV6-5 combines with J gene TRBJ2-5; 9 bases are a match to TRBD1. The CDR3 has 16 residues. Trimming cost V 0 bases and J 11 bases; bases outside gene matches: 13. CDR1 MNHEY and CDR2 SVGAGI come from the germline V gene. The CDR3 sequence: CASSYSGTGTTNAQYF. The DNA of the CDR3 is TGTGCCAGCAGTTACTCCGGGACAGGGACGACGAATGCGCAGTACTTC.

This chain links TRBV5-5 with TRBJ2-2; 7 positions match TRBD2. V was clipped by 4 bases and J by 6 bases; unmatched bases: 6. Germline CDR1 and CDR2: SGHKS and YYEKEE (reference sequence). This CDR3 region has 14 residues. The CDR3 nucleotides read TGTGCCAGCAGCGGGTTTGCGGGAGCCGGGGAGCTGTTTTTT. It yields the protein CASSGFAGAGELFF.

This rearrangement joins TRBV13 to TRBJ2-6; 7 bases are shared with TRBD1. The CDR3 contains 16 residues. Trimming removed 5 bases from V and 3 bases from J; junction bases left unmatched: 7. In germline, CDR1 is PRHDT, CDR2 FYEKMQ (reference sequence). The DNA for the CDR3 is TGTGCCAGCAGCCCGCCGACAGGGCTTGGGGCCAACGTCCTGACTTTC. This gives the protein CASSPPTGLGANVLTF.

This sequence joins TRBV18 and TRBJ2-7, with a tentative D call TRBD2 (6 bases). CDR1 and CDR2 (germline): KGHSH, LQKENI. The V gene lost 0 bases and the J gene lost 6 bases, with 15 bases spanning the gap. There are 15 residues in the CDR3. CDR3 region: CASSPPGWGGGEQYF. In DNA, the CDR3 is TGTGCCAGCTCACCACCTGGTTGGGGAGGTGGCGAGCAGTACTTC.

The rearrangement joins TRBV27 to TRBJ1-5; D is perhaps TRBD1 (5 bases). The CDR3 loop spans 14 amino acids. CDR1 MNHEY and CDR2 SMNVEV come from the germline V gene (reference sequence). Between the trimmed V and J ends, which lost 2 bases and 3 bases, there was a span of 8 bases. CDR3 sequence (DNA): TGTGCCAGCAGTTTAAAGGGGAACAATCAGCCCCAGCATTTT. Its translation is CASSLKGNNQPQHF.

As regards this clone: This same CDR3 is encoded by further DNA sequences in the sample. The CDR3 region has the DNA TGTGCCAGCTCACCAGAAGGGACTAGCAGCTACGAGCAGTACTTC. Translated, it gives CASSPEGTSSYEQYF. V usage is TRBV18 and J usage is TRBJ2-7; 9 positions match TRBD2. CDR3 length: 15 amino acids. Germline loops: CDR1 KGHSH, CDR2 LQKENI. Losses at the gene ends were 2 bases for V and 3 bases for J; bases not matched to a gene: 5.

The rearrangement links TRBV7-9 to TRBJ1-6, with D unresolved. Trimming removed 5 bases from V and 7 bases from J, with 6 bases in between. Germline V CDR1 and CDR2: SEHNR, FQNEAQ (reference sequence). The CDR3 covers 12 residues. CDR3 in amino acids: CASSPPNSPLHF. In DNA, the CDR3 is TGTGCCAGCAGCCCCCCAAATTCACCCCTCCACTTT.

The chain recombines TRBV18 with TRBJ1-2, with TRBD1 matching over 7 bases. The CDR3 spans 14 residues. V dropped 3 bases and J dropped 5; count of bases not matched to a gene: 6. The germline gives CDR1 KGHSH, CDR2 LQKENI. The CDR3 sequence: CASSPQGQSYGYTF. The CDR3 DNA is TGTGCCAGCTCACCGCAGGGACAGAGTTATGGCTACACCTTC.

The genes are TRBV29-1 and TRBJ2-5, with 15 bases lining up with TRBD2. The CDR3 is 16 residues long. Germline trimming cut 1 base from V and 5 bases from J; bases unmatched to any gene: 5. Germline CDR1 is SQVTM and CDR2 is ANQGSEA. The CDR3 DNA is TGCAGCGTTGAAGGGACTAGCGGGAGGGCGCGGGAGACCCAGTACTTC. As protein: CSVEGTSGRARETQYF.

V and J are TRBV2 and TRBJ1-5; D possibly corresponds to TRBD1 (6 bases). V lost 2 bases and J lost 2, with 10 bases in between. The CDR3 runs 15 residues. Germline lookup yields CDR1 SNHLY and CDR2 FYNNEI. CDR3 region: CASSESGAGNQPQHF. The DNA of the CDR3 is TGTGCCAGCAGTGAATCAGGGGCCGGCAATCAGCCCCAGCATTTT.

This chain connects TRBV7-9 to TRBJ1-2; possibly TRBD1 for D (6 bases). The germline V gene has CDR1 SEHNR and CDR2 FQNEAQ (reference sequence). Trimming cost V 0 bases and J 4 bases, with 15 bases left between them. This CDR3 is 16 amino acids long. The CDR3 reads CASSLASGQDSYGYTF. CDR3 coding DNA: TGTGCCAGCAGCTTAGCGAGTGGGCAGGACAGCTATGGCTACACCTTC.

This chain joins TRBV5-1 and TRBJ2-1, with 12 bases aligning to TRBD2. With V trimmed by 4 bases and J by 4 bases, 6 bases remained unmatched. This CDR3 is 16 amino acids long. Germline values: CDR1 SGHRS, CDR2 YFSETQ. The CDR3 nucleotides read TGCGCCAGCAGCCCACCGACTAGCGGGGGATACAATGAGCAGTTCTTC. Translated: CASSPPTSGGYNEQFF.

The chain combines TRBV27 with TRBJ2-3, with 7 bases lining up with TRBD2. Germline V gene lookup returns CDR1 MNHEY and CDR2 SMNVEV (reference sequence). The CDR3 totals 13 residues. J was trimmed by 0 bases and V by 7 bases; bases with no gene match: 1. Written as DNA, the CDR3 is TGTGCCAGCAAGACTAGCAGCACAGATACGCAGTATTTT. Its translation is CASKTSSTDTQYF.

Here the CDR3 reads CASSSGDGTAFSGELFF. The CDR3 region has the DNA TGTGCCAGCAGCTCGGGGGACGGGACAGCCTTCTCCGGGGAGCTGTTTTTT. This chain links TRBV13 with TRBJ2-2; maybe TRBD1 (7 bases). In germline, CDR1 is PRHDT, CDR2 FYEKMQ (reference sequence). The CDR3 spans 17 residues. V was trimmed by 4 bases and J by 6 bases, leaving 21 bases between them.

Concerning this clone itself: Other DNA sequences from this sample encode an identical CDR3 as well. The rearrangement links TRBV6-6 to TRBJ1-5; D remains unclear. Deletions cut 0 bases from V and 7 bases from J, with 7 bases between. CDR3 length equals 13 residues. Germline CDR1 and CDR2: MNHNY and SVGAGI (reference sequence). The CDR3 sequence: CASSYSGSQPQHF. The CDR3 DNA is TGTGCCAGCAGTTACTCGGGTAGCCAGCCCCAGCATTTT.

With regard to this clone: One junction end disagrees with the germline gene, perhaps due to a read error. V and J are TRBV7-7 and TRBJ1-6; D perhaps matches TRBD1 (6 bases). Per germline, CDR1 SSHAT and CDR2 FNYEAQ (reference sequence). The CDR3 runs to 18 residues. The DNA of the CDR3 is TGTGCTAGCAGCTTAGCGGTTCTAGGGGGGGAGCGTATTTCACCCCTCCACTTT. Translating it yields CASSLAVLGGERISPLHF.